Below, 6 T cell receptor beta chains from the same sample are listed, as sequenced in a study of T cells in Graves' hyperthyroidism and ophthalmopathy. RNA transcripts provided the source from which TCR beta CDR3 regions were amplified. The study used the HTBI primer set for a first-round RT-PCR of the TCR CDR3. One entry per CDR3 protein, called by TCRdb with MiXCR from the multiplex PCR reads. The sample records 330,000 or so distinct CDR3 sequences, approximately 18% being singletons. Sample: blood. The source is a man in his fifties with Graves' ophthalmopathy.

This clonotype was detected a few times. The CDR3 loop reads CASSLYRGRGGSTEAFF. The CDR3 DNA is TGTGCCAGCAGCCTCTACAGGGGGCGAGGGGGTAGCACTGAAGCTTTCTTT. The chain couples TRBV7-3 to TRBJ1-1; 9 nucleotides match TRBD1. This CDR3 spans 17 amino acids. Germline CDR1 reads SGHTA; CDR2 reads FQGTGA. Trimming took 5 bases from V and 4 from J; bases not matched to a gene: 14.

This clonotype occurred many times. The chain has TRBV2 and TRBJ2-1; 8 bases fit TRBD1. With V trimmed by 6 bases and J by 8 bases, 9 bases remained unmatched. From germline, CDR1 is SNHLY and CDR2 FYNNEI. The CDR3 length is 14 residues. CDR3 protein: CASSAQQGADEQFF. CDR3 bases: TGTGCCAGCAGCGCCCAGCAGGGGGCCGATGAGCAGTTCTTC.

The V gene is TRBV3-1, the J gene TRBJ2-7; 9 bases agree with TRBD1. The trim removed 5 bases at V and 6 bases at J, leaving 8 bases unmatched. Germline V gene sequence: CDR1 LGHDT, CDR2 YNNKEL (reference sequence). This CDR3 has 14 amino acids. The CDR3 region has the DNA TGTGCCAGCAGCTTGGGACAGGGCGGCGCCGAGCAGTACTTC. Translated: CASSLGQGGAEQYF.

This clonotype was seen many times. The chain links TRBV3-1 to TRBJ1-1; D remains ambiguous. V lost 0 bases, J lost 0 bases, and 5 bases lay in between. Germline values: CDR1 LGHDT, CDR2 YNNKEL (reference sequence). The CDR3 is made up of 14 amino acids. The CDR3 nucleotides are TGTGCCAGCAGCCAAGATATCATGAACACTGAAGCTTTCTTT. Translating it yields CASSQDIMNTEAFF.

This clonotype came up many times. CDR3 loop: CASSVDDSYEQYF. The DNA for the CDR3 is TGTGCCAGCAGTGTAGACGACTCCTACGAGCAGTACTTC. This chain uses TRBV2 with TRBJ2-7; D gene ambiguous. Germline V gives CDR1 SNHLY, CDR2 FYNNEI. Trimming cost V 4 bases and J 0 bases, with 7 bases left between them. CDR3 size: 13 residues.

This clonotype came up many times. V usage is TRBV2 and J usage is TRBJ1-5; D unclear. Trimming removed 4 bases from V and 3 bases from J, with 13 bases in between. The germline V gene has CDR1 SNHLY and CDR2 FYNNEI. This CDR3 is built from 15 residues. In nucleotides, the CDR3 is TGTGCCAGCAGTGGAACCTTTCGAGACAATCAGCCCCAGCATTTT. This sequence encodes CASSGTFRDNQPQHF.